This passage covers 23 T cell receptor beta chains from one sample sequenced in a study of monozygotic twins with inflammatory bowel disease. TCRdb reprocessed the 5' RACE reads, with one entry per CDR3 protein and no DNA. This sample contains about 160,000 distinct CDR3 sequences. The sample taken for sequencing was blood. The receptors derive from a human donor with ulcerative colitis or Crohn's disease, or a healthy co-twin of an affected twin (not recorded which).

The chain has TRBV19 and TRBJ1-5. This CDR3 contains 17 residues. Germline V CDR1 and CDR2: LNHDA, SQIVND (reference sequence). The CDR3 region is CASSIRGTAGLGGPQHF.

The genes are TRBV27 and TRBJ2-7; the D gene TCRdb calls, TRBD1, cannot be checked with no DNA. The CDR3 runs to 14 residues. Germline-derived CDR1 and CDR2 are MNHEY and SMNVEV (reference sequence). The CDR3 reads CASSPWDGIYEQYF.

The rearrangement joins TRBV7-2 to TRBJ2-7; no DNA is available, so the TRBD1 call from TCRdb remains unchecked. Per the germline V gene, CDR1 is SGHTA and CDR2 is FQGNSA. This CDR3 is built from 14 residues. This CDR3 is CASSPRDGAYEQYF. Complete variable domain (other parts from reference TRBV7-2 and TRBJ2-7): GAGVSQSPSNKVTEKGKDVELRCDPISGHTALYWYRQSLGQGLEFLIYFQGNSAPDKSGLPSDRFSAERTGGSVSTLTIQRTQQEDSAVYLCASSPRDGAYEQYFGPGTRLTVT.

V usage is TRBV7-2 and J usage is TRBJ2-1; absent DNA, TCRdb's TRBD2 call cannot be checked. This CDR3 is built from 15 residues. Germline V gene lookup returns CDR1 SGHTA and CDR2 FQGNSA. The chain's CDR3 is CASSLLAGGSYEQFF.

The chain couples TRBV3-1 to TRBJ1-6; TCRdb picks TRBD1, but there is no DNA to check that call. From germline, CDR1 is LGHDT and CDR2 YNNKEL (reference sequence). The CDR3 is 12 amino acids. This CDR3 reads CASSRGESPLHF.

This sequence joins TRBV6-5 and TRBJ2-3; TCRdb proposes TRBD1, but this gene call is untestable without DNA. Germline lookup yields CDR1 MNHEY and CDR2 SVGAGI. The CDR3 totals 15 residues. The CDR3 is CASSSRTGVSDTQYF.

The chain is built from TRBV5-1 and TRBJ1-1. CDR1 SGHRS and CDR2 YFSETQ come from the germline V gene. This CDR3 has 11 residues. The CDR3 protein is CASSLLGEAFF. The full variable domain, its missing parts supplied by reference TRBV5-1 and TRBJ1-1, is KAGVTQTPRYLIKTRGQQVTLSCSPISGHRSVSWYQQTPGQGLQFLFEYFSETQRNKGNFPGRFSGRQFSNSRSEMNVSTLELGDSALYLCASSLLGEAFFGQGTRLTVV.

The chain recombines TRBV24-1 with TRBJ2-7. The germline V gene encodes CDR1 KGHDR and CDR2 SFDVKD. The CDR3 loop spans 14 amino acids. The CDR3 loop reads CATSGSASSYEQYF.

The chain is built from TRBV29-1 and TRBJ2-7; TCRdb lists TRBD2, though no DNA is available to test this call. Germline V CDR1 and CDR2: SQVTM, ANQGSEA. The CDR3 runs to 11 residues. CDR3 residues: CSVERGNEQYF.

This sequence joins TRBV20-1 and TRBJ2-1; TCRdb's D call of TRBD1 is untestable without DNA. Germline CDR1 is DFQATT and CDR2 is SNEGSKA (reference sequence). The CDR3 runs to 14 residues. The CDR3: CSARGAGRSNEQFF.

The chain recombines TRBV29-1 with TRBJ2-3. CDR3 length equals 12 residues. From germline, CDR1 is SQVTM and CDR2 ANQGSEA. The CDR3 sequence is CSASDPTDTQYF.

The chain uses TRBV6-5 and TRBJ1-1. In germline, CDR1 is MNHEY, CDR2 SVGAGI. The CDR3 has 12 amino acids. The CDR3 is CASSQRNTEAFF.

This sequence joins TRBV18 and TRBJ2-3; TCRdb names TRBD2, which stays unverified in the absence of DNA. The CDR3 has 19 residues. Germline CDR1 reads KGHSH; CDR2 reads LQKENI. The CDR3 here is CASSRSASGTQEVADTQYF.

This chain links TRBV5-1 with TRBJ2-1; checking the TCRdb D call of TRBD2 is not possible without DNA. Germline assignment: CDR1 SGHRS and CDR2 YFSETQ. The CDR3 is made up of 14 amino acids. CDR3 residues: CASSDGGRANEQFF. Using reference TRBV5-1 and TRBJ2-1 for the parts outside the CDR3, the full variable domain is KAGVTQTPRYLIKTRGQQVTLSCSPISGHRSVSWYQQTPGQGLQFLFEYFSETQRNKGNFPGRFSGRQFSNSRSEMNVSTLELGDSALYLCASSDGGRANEQFFGPGTRLTVL.

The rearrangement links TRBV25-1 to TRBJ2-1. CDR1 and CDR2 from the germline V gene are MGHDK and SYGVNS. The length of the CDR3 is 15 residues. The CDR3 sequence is CASSLWLGSYNEQFF.

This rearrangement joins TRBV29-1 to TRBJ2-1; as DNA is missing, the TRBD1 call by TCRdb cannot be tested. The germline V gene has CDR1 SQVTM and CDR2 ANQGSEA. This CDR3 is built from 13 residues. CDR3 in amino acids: CSVGGQSYNEQFF.

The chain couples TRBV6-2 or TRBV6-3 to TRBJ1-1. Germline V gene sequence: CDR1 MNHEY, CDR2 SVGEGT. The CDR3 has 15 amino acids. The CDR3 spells CASSYSGSMNTEAFF.

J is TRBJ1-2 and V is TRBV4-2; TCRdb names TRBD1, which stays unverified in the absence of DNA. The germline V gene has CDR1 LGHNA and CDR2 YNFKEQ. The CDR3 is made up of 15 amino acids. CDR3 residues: CASSQDIRTVRGYTF.

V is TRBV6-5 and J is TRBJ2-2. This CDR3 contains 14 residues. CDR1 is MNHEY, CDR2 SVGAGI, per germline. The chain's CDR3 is CASSYSTIGGELFF.

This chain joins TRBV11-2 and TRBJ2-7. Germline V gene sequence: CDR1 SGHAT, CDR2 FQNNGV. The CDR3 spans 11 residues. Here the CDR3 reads CASGSTYEQYF.

The CDR3 sequence is CASSVASGIKQTQYF. V is TRBV25-1 and J is TRBJ2-5; TCRdb designates TRBD2, a call that cannot be tested without DNA. The CDR3 has 15 amino acids. CDR1 and CDR2 from the germline V gene are MGHDK and SYGVNS.

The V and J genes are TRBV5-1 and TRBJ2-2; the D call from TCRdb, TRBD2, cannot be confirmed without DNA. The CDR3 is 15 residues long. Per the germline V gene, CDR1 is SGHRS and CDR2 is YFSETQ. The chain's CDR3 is CASSSTSGSTGELFF.

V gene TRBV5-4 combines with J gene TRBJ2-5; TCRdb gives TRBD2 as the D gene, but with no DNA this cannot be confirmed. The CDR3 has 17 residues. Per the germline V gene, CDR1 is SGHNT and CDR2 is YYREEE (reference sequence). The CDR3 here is CASSGRTSGRWMETQYF.